In its sample, the clone carrying this TCR beta chain was seen once. The junction shows a germline mismatch at one end, possibly a read error. The protocol was immunoSEQ multiplex PCR, while the TCRdb copy is restricted to in-frame clones and leaves out a portion. The sample consists of hundreds of thousands of clones, roughly 90% of them appearing once. The sample belongs to a study of blood T cell repertoires in COVID-19. Germline CDR1 and CDR2: MNHNS and SASEGT. CDR3 length equals 17 residues. The receptor was isolated from a woman between 65 and 79 years old with COVID-19, enrolled during active disease. V is TRBV6-1 and J is TRBJ1-3; D might be TRBD1 (6 bases). Sequencing used peripheral blood. Here the CDR3 reads CASREGGVGAPGNTIYF. In DNA form, the CDR3 reads TGTGCCAGCAGAGAAGGGGGGGTCGGGGCGCCAGGAAACACCATATATTTT.